These 13 T cell receptor beta chains originate from one sample sequenced in a study of shared clonotypes between healthy human individuals. Sequencing was performed with immunoSEQ multiplex PCR; in TCRdb, only in-frame clones are kept and a portion is missing. The sample includes more than 2,000,000 clones, approximately 95% of them seen just once. The sample comprised naive CD4+ T cells from PBMCs. This sample's subset: CD45RA+ positively selected. The receptors were sampled from a man aged 18-30 years in good health. Some clones in this sample may be carry-over from other donors' samples.

The CDR3 bases are TGCGCCAGCAGCCAAGAGGGGGGCGCAACGTCTACCGGGGAGCTGTTTTTT. It yields the protein CASSQEGGATSTGELFF. The chain links TRBV4-1 to TRBJ2-2; D is possibly TRBD1 or TRBD2 (6 bases each). Germline CDR1 MGHRA, CDR2 YSYEKL. Trimming shortened V by 0 bases and J by 5 bases, and 16 bases separated the two germline ends. CDR3 length: 17 residues.

The chain employs TRBV30 and TRBJ2-1; 16 bases align to TRBD2. Unmatched junction bases numbered 7, after V lost 2 bases and J lost 9 bases. The length of the CDR3 is 16 residues. CDR1 and CDR2 from the germline V gene are GTSNPN and SVGIG (reference sequence). The CDR3: CAWSRGLAGGPGEQFF. DNA for the CDR3: TGTGCCTGGAGTAGGGGACTAGCGGGAGGGCCGGGTGAGCAGTTCTTC.

This clone showed up just a few times. At one of its ends the junction is not consistent with the germline gene, which may arise from a read error. The chain employs TRBV6-1 and TRBJ1-4; 10 bases line up with TRBD1. Germline V lookup: CDR1 MNHNS, CDR2 SASEGT. This CDR3 spans 13 amino acids. CDR3 sequence (DNA): TGTGCCAGCAGTGAAGCTTCCGGGACAGGGGTTAGTTTT. It translates to CASSEASGTGVSF.

The V and J genes are TRBV7-9 and TRBJ2-7; a weak D match, TRBD2 (5 bases). V was trimmed by 10 bases and J by 3 bases, leaving 16 bases between them. Germline V gene data show CDR1 as SEHNR and CDR2 as FQNEAQ (reference sequence). This CDR3 spans 13 amino acids. This CDR3 reads CATGGGPLYEQYF. For the CDR3, the DNA is TGTGCCACGGGCGGCGGGCCCCTCTACGAGCAGTACTTC.

The chain employs TRBV5-5 and TRBJ2-6; D might be TRBD1 (6 bases). The CDR3 runs to 15 residues. The V end was cut by 2 bases, the J end by 4 bases, with 10 bases between. CDR1 is SGHKS, CDR2 YYEKEE, per germline (reference sequence). This chain's CDR3 is CASSFAGAGANVLTF. The CDR3 DNA reads TGTGCCAGCAGCTTCGCAGGGGCCGGGGCCAACGTCCTGACTTTC.

The chain has TRBV1 and TRBJ2-1; the DNA was not compared with TRBD2, the D call given in the table. TRBV1 is marked as a pseudogene. This CDR3 has 15 amino acids. The CDR3 DNA is TGCACCAGCAGCCAACTAGCGGAGTCCCACAATGAGCAGTTCTTC. Encoded protein: CTSSQLAESHNEQFF.

The chain recombines TRBV19 with TRBJ2-3; D may correspond to TRBD1 or TRBD2 (5 bases each). Germline CDR1 LNHDA, CDR2 SQIVND (reference sequence). This CDR3 is 13 amino acids long. The V end was cut by 5 bases, the J end by 7 bases, with 13 bases between. In nucleotides, the CDR3 is TGTGCCAGTAGTTCTGGGGACGGCTATACGCAGTATTTT. Its protein product is CASSSGDGYTQYF.

A note on this clone: The identical CDR3 is also encoded by other nucleotide sequences in the sample. The chain couples TRBV6-5 to TRBJ1-3; TRBD1 matches at 9 bases. V lost 6 bases to trimming and J lost 3 bases; unmatched junction nucleotides: 3. Germline V gene lookup returns CDR1 MNHEY and CDR2 SVGAGI. There are 14 residues in the CDR3. As DNA, the CDR3 is TGTGCCAGCAGAAGGACAGGGGTTGGAAACACCATATATTTT. Translation: CASRRTGVGNTIYF.

In its sample, this clone was seen once. The chain combines TRBV23-1 with TRBJ2-2; TRBD2 matches 7 bases. TRBV23-1 qualifies as an ORF whose function is uncertain. After removal of 4 bases from V and 4 bases from J, the junction contained 3 bases not matched to a gene. This CDR3 has 14 residues. CDR3 in DNA: TGCGCCAGCAGTCTCCCGGGGGGCACCGGGGAGCTGTTTTTT. It codes for CASSLPGGTGELFF.

The rearrangement links TRBV5-6 to TRBJ2-7, with 7 bases aligning to TRBD2. Germline CDR1 is SGHDT and CDR2 is YYEEEE. The CDR3 spans 13 residues. The V segment lost 5 bases and the J segment 3 bases; nucleotides outside the gene matches: 5. Here the CDR3 DNA reads TGTGCCAGCAGTATGGGAGGGGTCTACGAGCAGTACTTC. Its translation is CASSMGGVYEQYF.

The genes are TRBV28 and TRBJ1-4, with D tentatively TRBD1 (5 bases). The ends were cut back, 2 bases at V and 0 bases at J, with 13 bases in the middle. Germline V gives CDR1 MDHEN, CDR2 SYDVKM. CDR3 length: 17 amino acids. The CDR3 DNA follows: TGTGCCAGCAGTTTAAGCGGACACCCAGCAACTAATGAAAAACTGTTTTTT. This translates into CASSLSGHPATNEKLFF.

CDR3 protein: CASGSGTSLQETQYF. The CDR3 DNA follows: TGTGCTAGTGGCTCTGGGACTAGCCTTCAAGAGACCCAGTACTTC. The rearrangement joins TRBV12-5 to TRBJ2-5, with 9 bases identical to TRBD2. V gave up 6 bases and J gave up 2 bases; unmatched junction bases: 7. The germline V gene encodes CDR1 LGHNT and CDR2 FRNRAP. The CDR3 consists of 15 residues.

The chain is built from TRBV5-1 and TRBJ1-1; D remains unclear. Germline V lookup: CDR1 SGHRS, CDR2 YFSETQ. V shed 0 bases and J shed 0 bases, with 9 bases lying between them. The CDR3 sequence is 15 residues long. This chain's CDR3 is CASSLVWGLNTEAFF. The CDR3 DNA sequence: TGCGCCAGCAGCTTGGTGTGGGGTCTGAACACTGAAGCTTTCTTT.